This T cell receptor beta chain was sequenced during a study of blood T cell repertoires in COVID-19 (dated by TCRdb to about 2020). Regarding the complete study: Samples covering the acute and convalescent phases of COVID-19 were provided by collaborators in the United States, Italy and Spain. Where available, HLA class I and class II types were taken from metadata supplied by the sample provider and were not determined by assay-based typing. The sample metadata nearly always contained a de-identified subject ID, COVID-19 status, age in years and sex. The prospective study material was composed of cDNA or gDNA derived from T cells, B-cell-depleted T cells, or PBMCs. Subjects who had been exposed to COVID-19, were actively infected with it, or had recovered from it provided the deeply sampled blood TCRbeta repertoires that made up the dataset. A freely available public database, intended as a resource for researchers studying the immune response to SARS-CoV-2, is where the repertoires were released. The samples were drawn from two sources: the first 160 participants of the ongoing ImmuneRACE study, and over 1,000 subjects contributed by 6 global collaborators.

Participants in the prospective study were aged roughly 18 to 89 years, lived in under 30 United States geographic areas, and enrolled through a virtual design. To assign participants to cohorts, the prospective study relied on clinical history that participants themselves reported in a screening survey and a study questionnaire. ImmuneRACE Cohort 3 recovered participants were defined by two consecutive negative NP/OP PCR tests, healthcare professional clearance, or symptom resolution. In the prospective study, mobile phlebotomists collected whole blood, serum and a nasopharyngeal or oropharyngeal swab from each participant. Over a roughly 2-month period, participants in the prospective study had the option of providing additional blood draws and questionnaires. Before DNA extraction, prospective study blood samples were shipped either frozen or at room temperature. A word on this clone: Its antigen is currently not known. No much larger clone is present one base from it, and per-base qualities are unavailable.

What the authors observed across the whole study: How much clinical and demographic metadata was included differed by source and by participant, and the metadata was provided uncurated.

TCRbeta CDR3 regions were amplified from genomic DNA by means of the immunoSEQ Assay, a bias-controlled multiplex PCR. Per the authors' processing: The number of nucleated cells in each sample was estimated by amplification of reference gene primers within the assay. To quantify the absolute abundance of each unique TCRbeta CDR3 rearrangement, sequence reads were collapsed and filtered. For each sample, productive Simpson clonality was calculated as the square root of Simpson's diversity index over productive rearrangements. TCRdb obtained this table from immuneACCESS and retained in-frame rearrangements with V and J assigned. These tables miss some clones; where compared with another copy, unresolved V genes account for less than half of the shortfall, and the remainder is unexplained. D and trimming come from the DNA, and the V and J calls and clone size come from that table. The sample table lists some 510,000 clones, approximately 88% of them with a count of one. The top ten hold roughly 1.9% of the sample.

Material: PBMCs or T cells enriched from blood (not recorded which). The receptor's source is a woman aged 40 to 55 who had recovered from COVID-19.

Read as DNA, the sequence is TGTGCCAGCAGCCCTGCCATTGGGGCGGGATTGTACAATGAGCAGTTCTTC. It specifies CASSPAIGAGLYNEQFF. The chain is assembled from TRBV9 and TRBJ2-1; 6 matching bases give a weak D call of TRBD2. The germline V gene supplies CDR1 SGDLS and CDR2 YYNGEE. From its cysteine to its phenylalanine, the CDR3 spans 17 amino acids. Left in the record is the CDR3 DNA by itself, 51 bases read in frame from the first base. V is reduced by 4 bases and J by 4 bases, leaving a spacing of 21 bases between them.